The entry that follows covers one T cell receptor beta chain sequence. The data were taken from a study of blood T cell repertoires in COVID-19. Study-level background: Donors in the United States, Italy and Spain gave samples during acute or convalescent COVID-19. Sample material is recorded as cDNA or gDNA derived from T cells, B-cell-depleted T cells, or PBMCs.

CDR1 is SGHDT and CDR2 is YYEEEE in the germline V gene. The CDR3 extends over 13 amino acids. Trimming removed 7 bases at V and 8 bases at J, with 18 bases between. TCRdb's table, derived via immunoSEQ multiplex PCR, lists solely in-frame clones and lacks some. The sample has around 250,000 clones, roughly 84% seen once. This sequence joins TRBV5-6 and TRBJ1-2, with D unresolved. The sample taken for sequencing was peripheral blood. This TCR came from a woman between 35 and 50 years old who had recovered from COVID-19. The CDR3 sequence: CASRAIGLRGYTF. The DNA of the CDR3 is TGTGCCAGCCGAGCGATCGGGTTGCGGGGCTACACCTTC.